Shown below are 2 T cell receptor beta chains from a single sample sequenced in a study of blood T cells in healthy people across ages. Alongside a J-beta primer mix, a sample-barcoded 5' primer served in a second PCR lasting about 7 to 11 cycles. TCRdb ran MiXCR on the 5' RACE reads and lists one entry per CDR3 protein. The data contain about 640,000 distinct CDR3 sequences, roughly three fifths of them singletons. Sequenced: blood. These receptor sequences come from a man aged 60 to 75 in good health.

This chain joins TRBV6-6 and TRBJ2-5; 12 bases agree with TRBD1. V shed 0 bases, J shed 5 bases, and the junction held 4 bases outside the gene matches. Germline CDR1 MNHNY, CDR2 SVGAGI (reference sequence). This CDR3 is built from 16 residues. This chain's CDR3 is CASSYSGTGGAETQYF. The CDR3 region has the DNA TGTGCCAGCAGTTACTCGGGGACAGGGGGCGCGGAGACCCAGTACTTC.

This clonotype was seen a handful of times. The chain combines TRBV7-9 with TRBJ2-5, with D hard to call. V was clipped by 2 bases and J by 0 bases, with 7 bases between them. CDR3 length: 14 amino acids. Germline CDR1 and CDR2: SEHNR and FQNEAQ (reference sequence). DNA of the CDR3: TGTGCCAGCAGCTTAACCACAGACCAAGAGACCCAGTACTTC. It is translated as CASSLTTDQETQYF.